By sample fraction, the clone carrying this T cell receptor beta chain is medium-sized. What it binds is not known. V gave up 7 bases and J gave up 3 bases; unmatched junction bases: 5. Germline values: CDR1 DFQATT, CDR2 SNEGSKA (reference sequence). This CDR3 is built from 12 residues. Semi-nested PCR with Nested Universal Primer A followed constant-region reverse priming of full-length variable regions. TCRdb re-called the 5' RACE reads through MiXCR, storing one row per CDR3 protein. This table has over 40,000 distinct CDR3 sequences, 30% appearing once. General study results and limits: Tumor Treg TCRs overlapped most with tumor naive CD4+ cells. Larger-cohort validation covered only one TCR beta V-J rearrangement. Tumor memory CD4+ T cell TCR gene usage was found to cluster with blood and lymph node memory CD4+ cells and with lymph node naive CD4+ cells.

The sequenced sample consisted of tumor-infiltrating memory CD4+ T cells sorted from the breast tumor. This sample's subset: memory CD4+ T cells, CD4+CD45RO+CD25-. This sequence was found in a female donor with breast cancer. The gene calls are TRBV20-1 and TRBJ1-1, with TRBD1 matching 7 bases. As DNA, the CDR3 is TGCAGTGGCGAGGGACAGCACACTGAAGCTTTCTTT. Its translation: CSGEGQHTEAFF.